The 15 T cell receptor beta chains below were found in one sample sequenced in a study of CD8 T cells in ankylosing spondylitis. TCRdb re-derived calls from the 5' RACE reads in MiXCR, one entry per CDR3 protein. The sample lists hundreds of thousands of distinct CDR3 sequences, roughly 12% seen once, with around 6.8% in the top ten. Study conclusions and caveats: Seemingly characteristic of ankylosing spondylitis blood was a TCR beta motif consisting of fewer than 10 highly homologous variants.

These receptors have no known antigen. The sequenced sample consisted of blood, either unsorted or a sorted T cell fraction (not recorded which). The receptors here all came from a male donor with ankylosing spondylitis.

The chain is built from TRBV5-4 and TRBJ2-4; maybe TRBD1 (5 bases). Germline CDR1 reads SGHNT; CDR2 reads YYREEE (reference sequence). The CDR3 loop spans 13 amino acids. Trimming stripped 2 bases from V and 6 bases from J, with 9 bases between. The CDR3, as DNA: TGTGCCAGCAGCTTATATGACAGAAACATTCAGTACTTC. Encoded protein: CASSLYDRNIQYF.

The V and J genes are TRBV11-2 and TRBJ2-3; D gene unclear. Germline values: CDR1 SGHAT, CDR2 FQNNGV. The CDR3 is 12 amino acids. Trimming shortened V by 7 bases and J by 2 bases, and 7 bases separated the two germline ends. Here the CDR3 DNA reads TGTGCCAGCAACCTCCTCACAGATACGCAGTATTTT. Translating gives CASNLLTDTQYF. The full variable domain, completed using reference TRBV11-2 and TRBJ2-3, is EAGVAQSPRYKIIEKRQSVAFWCNPISGHATLYWYQQILGQGPKLLIQFQNNGVVDDSQLPKDRFSAERLKGVDSTLKIQPAKLEDSAVYLCASNLLTDTQYFGPGTRLTVL.

This clonotype was seen more than once but under ten times. V and J are TRBV20-1 and TRBJ2-2; D is undetermined. Trimming left V 5 bases short and J 3 bases short, with 16 bases between. The CDR3 extends over 15 amino acids. Germline V gives CDR1 DFQATT, CDR2 SNEGSKA (reference sequence). Here the CDR3 DNA reads TGCAGTGCTCAGAGCCCCCAATCGGACACCGGGGAGCTGTTTTTT. Protein: CSAQSPQSDTGELFF.

This rearrangement joins TRBV11-2 to TRBJ1-6; D is undetermined. The V end lost 8 bases, the J end lost 7 bases, and 18 bases lay between the germline ends. The CDR3 is 15 amino acids. Germline CDR1 and CDR2: SGHAT and FQNNGV. CDR3 sequence: CASSPNPGGNSPLHF. CDR3 coding DNA: TGTGCCAGCTCCCCTAACCCAGGAGGCAATTCACCCCTCCACTTT. The complete variable domain, with remaining parts taken from reference TRBV11-2 and TRBJ1-6, reads EAGVAQSPRYKIIEKRQSVAFWCNPISGHATLYWYQQILGQGPKLLIQFQNNGVVDDSQLPKDRFSAERLKGVDSTLKIQPAKLEDSAVYLCASSPNPGGNSPLHFGNGTRLTVT.

The chain links TRBV18 to TRBJ1-5; D gene ambiguous. The germline V gene has CDR1 KGHSH and CDR2 LQKENI. V dropped 3 bases and J dropped 1 base, with 10 bases sitting between them. CDR3 size: 15 residues. In DNA form, the CDR3 reads TGTGCCAGCTCACCGGCCGCGGGGAGCAATCAGCCCCAGCATTTT. The encoded protein is CASSPAAGSNQPQHF.

The chain carries TRBV11-3 and TRBJ2-5, with D tentatively TRBD2 (6 bases). Trimming stripped 3 bases from V and 5 bases from J, with 19 bases between. This CDR3 has 16 amino acids. The V gene's germline CDR1 is SGHNT and CDR2 YENEEA. The CDR3 region is CASSLARGRPGETQYF. The CDR3, as DNA: TGTGCCAGCAGCTTGGCCCGGGGGAGGCCGGGGGAGACCCAGTACTTC.

This clonotype was observed a few times. The rearrangement links TRBV20-1 to TRBJ2-3; TRBD2 matches at 10 bases. The CDR3 sequence is 14 residues long. Unmatched junction bases numbered 1, after V lost 2 bases and J lost 2 bases. CDR1 is DFQATT, CDR2 SNEGSKA, per germline (reference sequence). CDR3 in amino acids: CSARLAGATDTQYF. The CDR3 bases are TGCAGTGCTAGACTAGCGGGAGCCACAGATACGCAGTATTTT.

This clonotype was counted a few times. V usage is TRBV20-1 and J usage is TRBJ2-5; tentative D call: TRBD2 (5 bases). The germline V and J ends were trimmed by 0 bases and 6 bases, with 14 bases remaining between them. The CDR3 loop spans 14 amino acids. Germline lookup yields CDR1 DFQATT and CDR2 SNEGSKA (reference sequence). DNA of the CDR3: TGCAGTGCTAGAGAAGGACTCCCCGAACAGACCCAGTACTTC. It encodes CSAREGLPEQTQYF.

The rearrangement uses TRBV5-1 and TRBJ1-1; 10 bases line up with TRBD1. V was clipped by 0 bases and J by 4 bases; unmatched bases: 3. The CDR3 spans 15 residues. CDR1 is SGHRS and CDR2 is YFSETQ in the germline V gene. For the CDR3, the DNA is TGCGCCAGCAGCTTGGGACAGGGGGCCGCCACTGAAGCTTTCTTT. This encodes CASSLGQGAATEAFF.

The CDR3 nucleotides are TGCGCCAGCAGGACGGGACTAGCGGAATACAATGAGCAGTTCTTC. Translated: CASRTGLAEYNEQFF. This chain links TRBV10-2 with TRBJ2-1; 11 bases fit TRBD2. Germline-derived CDR1 and CDR2 are WSHSY and SAAADI. The V and J ends lost 6 bases and 4 bases, in that order; junction bases with no gene match: 5. CDR3 length equals 15 residues.

The sample holds a few counts of this clonotype. V and J are TRBV5-1 and TRBJ1-1; no clear D. Trimming cost V 3 bases and J 0 bases, with 12 bases left between them. CDR1 SGHRS and CDR2 YFSETQ come from the germline V gene. The CDR3 sequence is 15 residues long. The CDR3 nucleotides read TGCGCCAGCAGCTATACCCCGGACCTGAACACTGAAGCTTTCTTT. Its translation is CASSYTPDLNTEAFF.

The chain couples TRBV19 to TRBJ2-2; D is possibly TRBD1 (6 bases). The CDR3 covers 15 residues. In germline, CDR1 is LNHDA, CDR2 SQIVND (reference sequence). V lost 1 base, J lost 6 bases, and 12 bases lay in between. The CDR3 sequence: CASSIGGPRAGELFF. CDR3 DNA sequence: TGTGCCAGTAGTATAGGGGGGCCGCGGGCCGGGGAGCTGTTTTTT.

In the case of this clonotype: At one of its ends the junction is not consistent with the germline gene, which may arise from a read error. The chain recombines TRBV12-5 with TRBJ2-1, with TRBD2 identical over 8 bases. The CDR3 covers 15 residues. Germline-derived CDR1 and CDR2 are LGHNT and FRNRAP. CDR3 nucleotide sequence: TGTGCTAGTGCCCTTAGCGGGAAAGCGTACAAGGAGCAGTTCTTC. Translated, it gives CASALSGKAYKEQFF.

The CDR3 is CASRQGAYNEQFF. The CDR3 DNA reads as TGTGCCAGTAGGCAGGGGGCCTACAATGAGCAGTTCTTC. The chain carries TRBV19 and TRBJ2-1; TRBD1 aligns across 7 bases. This CDR3 region has 13 residues. V trimming: 6 bases; J trimming: 2 bases; junction bases outside the gene matches: 1. Germline V gives CDR1 LNHDA, CDR2 SQIVND (reference sequence).

The genes are TRBV5-1 and TRBJ2-7, with TRBD1 as a possible D gene (5 bases). V lost 1 base to trimming and J lost 6 bases, with 20 bases between them. This CDR3 comprises 16 residues. Germline V gene lookup returns CDR1 SGHRS and CDR2 YFSETQ. The CDR3 region has the DNA TGCGCCAGCAGCTTGTCCTTTAACGCTGGGCAGGGCGAGCAGTACTTC. Protein sequence: CASSLSFNAGQGEQYF.